A selection of T cell receptor beta chains follows, all from one sample in a study of T cells after yellow fever vaccination. TCRdb itself ran the 5' RACE reads through MiXCR, one entry per CDR3 protein. The sample contains 350,000 to 450,000 distinct CDR3 sequences, roughly 6.1% of which appear only once. The sequencing used PBMCs, collected 5 days after the yellow fever booster vaccination. These receptors were collected from a man younger than 40 who received the YFV17D yellow fever vaccine. Each CDR3 is given with its conserved first and last residue.

v_gene,CDR3aa
TRBV11-2,CASRLVTGTGFYFTGELFF
TRBV7-2,CASSRTRTDTQYF
TRBV10-3,CAITGPSTGELFF
TRBV20-1,CSARRATSGGTYNEQFF
TRBV20-1,CSARPGTSGVYNEQFF
TRBV20-1,CSASQHSGADVLTF
TRBV6-1,CASSEFNYGYTF
TRBV27,CASSLKIWEKLFF
TRBV29-1,CSAGTSGSYEQYF
TRBV24-1,CATSDPGGPLHF
TRBV5-1,CASRSGLANTGELFF
TRBV7-2,CASSLKSRGLTDTQYF
TRBV3-1,CASSHMDNGRKYNEQFF
TRBV9,CASSQTTGNQETQYF
TRBV12-3/TRBV12-4,CASTLGLAPHYGYTF
TRBV7-6,CASSPSHGSYNEQFF
TRBV20-1,CSARDLGGDEKLFF
TRBV19,CASKRVMDEAFF
TRBV4-3,CASSQRVNRVLPTDTQYF
TRBV19,CASSIEPRGGQPQHF
TRBV29-1,CSVAESETQYF
TRBV10-3,CAISDPAKIDQPQHF
TRBV12-3/TRBV12-4,CASSNLGGPTDTQYF